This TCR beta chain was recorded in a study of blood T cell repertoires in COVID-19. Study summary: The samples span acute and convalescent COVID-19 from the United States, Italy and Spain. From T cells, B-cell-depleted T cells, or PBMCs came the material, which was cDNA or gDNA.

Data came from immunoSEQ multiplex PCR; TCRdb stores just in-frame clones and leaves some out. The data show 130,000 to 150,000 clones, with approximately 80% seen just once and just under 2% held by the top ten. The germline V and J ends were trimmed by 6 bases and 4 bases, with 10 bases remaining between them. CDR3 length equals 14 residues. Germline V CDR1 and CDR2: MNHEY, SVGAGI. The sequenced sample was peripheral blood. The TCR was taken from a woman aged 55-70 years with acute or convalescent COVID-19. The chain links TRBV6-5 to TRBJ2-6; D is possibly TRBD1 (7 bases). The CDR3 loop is CASSRGVGANVLTF. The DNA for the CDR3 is TGTGCCAGCAGCAGGGGGGTCGGGGCCAACGTCCTGACTTTC.